This paragraph reports one TCR beta chain. The data are from a study of blood T cell repertoires in COVID-19. V lost 5 bases, J lost 3 bases, and 10 bases lay in between. The CDR3 runs 13 residues. Method: immunoSEQ multiplex PCR; TCRdb's copy keeps in-frame clones and lacks some. Among about 200,000 clones listed, about four fifths were seen once. The origin of this receptor is a woman aged 40 to 50 with active or convalescent COVID-19. The sample taken for sequencing was peripheral blood. The V call is TRBV12-3 or TRBV12-4, the J call TRBJ1-2; unclear D gene. Here the CDR3 DNA reads TGTGCCAGCAGTGTCTCTACTCACTATGGCTACACCTTC. Protein: CASSVSTHYGYTF.